These 18 T cell receptor beta chains came from one sample sequenced in a study of blood T cell repertoires in COVID-19. Method: immunoSEQ multiplex PCR; TCRdb's copy keeps in-frame clones and lacks some. The sample contains 87,000 or so clones, around 90% of which appear only once. The sequenced material came from peripheral blood. The receptors here all came from a young man with COVID-19, enrolled during active disease.

The chain uses TRBV5-4 and TRBJ1-6, with 8 bases matching TRBD1. The CDR3 length is 15 residues. CDR1 and CDR2 (germline): SGHNT, YYREEE (reference sequence). J gave up 7 bases and V 4 bases, and 7 bases lay outside the gene matches. The CDR3 spells CASSARQGKNSPLHF. The CDR3 DNA is TGTGCCAGCAGCGCGCGACAGGGGAAAAATTCACCCCTCCACTTT.

V usage is TRBV28 and J usage is TRBJ1-2; the D gene is possibly TRBD1 (5 bases). The CDR3 is 14 residues long. Germline lookup yields CDR1 MDHEN and CDR2 SYDVKM. The V end lost 4 bases, the J end lost 2 bases, and 11 bases lay between the germline ends. The CDR3 reads CASSYTGENYGYTF. CDR3 DNA: TGTGCCAGCAGTTACACGGGGGAGAACTATGGCTACACCTTC.

The rearrangement uses TRBV6-5 and TRBJ2-1, with 7 nucleotides matching TRBD1. V trimming: 2 bases; J trimming: 0 bases; junction bases outside the gene matches: 1. The CDR3 runs 15 residues. Per the germline V gene, CDR1 is MNHEY and CDR2 is SVGAGI. The CDR3 DNA is TGTGCCAGCAGTTACACAGGGGCCTCCTACAATGAGCAGTTCTTC. This sequence encodes CASSYTGASYNEQFF.

The chain carries TRBV11-2 and TRBJ1-6, with D possibly matching TRBD1 (5 bases). The CDR3 spans 15 residues. The V end lost 4 bases, the J end lost 7 bases, and 14 bases lay between the germline ends. From germline, CDR1 is SGHAT and CDR2 FQNNGV. The DNA for the CDR3 is TGTGCCAGCAGCTCCGCGGGGACGGAAAATTCACCCCTCCACTTT. This translates into CASSSAGTENSPLHF.

The J gene is TRBJ2-2, the V gene TRBV10-3, with a weak D call TRBD1 (7 bases). The germline CDR1 and CDR2 sequences are ENHRY and SYGVKD. The CDR3 covers 17 residues. V gave up 6 bases and J gave up 2 bases, with 19 bases separating them. The CDR3 DNA is TGTGCCATCAGAAACGACGGGGGACAGAAAAACACCGGGGAGCTGTTTTTT. Its protein product is CAIRNDGGQKNTGELFF.

This chain connects TRBV7-9 to TRBJ2-2; TRBD2 matches 9 bases. V lost 5 bases, J lost 5 bases, and 12 bases stayed unmatched. The germline V gene encodes CDR1 SEHNR and CDR2 FQNEAQ (reference sequence). The CDR3 has 17 amino acids. CDR3 region: CASSPAGTSQFTGELFF. CDR3 bases: TGTGCCAGCAGCCCGGCCGGGACTAGCCAGTTTACCGGGGAGCTGTTTTTT.

The chain uses TRBV6-1 and TRBJ1-3, with D perhaps matching TRBD1 (6 bases). The germline V and J ends were trimmed by 0 bases and 8 bases, with 17 bases remaining between them. Germline CDR1 is MNHNS and CDR2 is SASEGT. CDR3 size: 16 residues. CDR3 region: CASSEAYRTASYTIYF. The CDR3 nucleotides are TGTGCCAGCAGTGAAGCTTACCGGACAGCATCCTACACCATATATTTT.

V is TRBV19 and J is TRBJ2-7, with 10 positions matching TRBD2. CDR3 length: 16 residues. CDR1 and CDR2 (germline): LNHDA, SQIVND (reference sequence). J lost 2 bases, V lost 6 bases, and 10 bases had no gene match. This chain's CDR3 is CASRGRTSGTTYEQYF. Here the CDR3 DNA reads TGTGCCAGTAGAGGACGGACTAGCGGAACTACCTACGAGCAGTACTTC.

The gene calls are TRBV19 and TRBJ2-5; perhaps TRBD2 as D (6 bases). The CDR3 is 13 amino acids. Trimming stripped 4 bases from V and 5 bases from J, with 11 bases between. Germline CDR1 and CDR2: LNHDA and SQIVND (reference sequence). The CDR3 DNA sequence: TGTGCCAGTAGTACGACTAGTGGGGAGACCCAGTACTTC. Amino acid sequence: CASSTTSGETQYF.

Note on this clone: One end of the junction varies from germline; a read error may be responsible. The J gene is TRBJ1-4, the V gene TRBV28, with 7 bases lining up with TRBD1. Germline V lookup: CDR1 MDHEN, CDR2 SYDVKM. This CDR3 has 16 residues. The CDR3 DNA reads as TGTGCCAGCAGTTCCCCGAGACAGGGTCAAAATGAAAAACTGCTTTTT. Translated: CASSSPRQGQNEKLLF.

The chain joins TRBV7-9 to TRBJ2-7; 7 positions match TRBD2. Germline CDR1 and CDR2: SEHNR and FQNEAQ (reference sequence). The CDR3 spans 16 residues. V shed 6 bases and J 6 bases; nucleotides not matched to a gene: 17. For the CDR3, the DNA is TGTGCCAGCAGTCGAGGACTAGGCAGTTCCCCTGCCGAGCAGTACTTC. Its protein product is CASSRGLGSSPAEQYF. Filled out from reference TRBV7-9 and TRBJ2-7, the complete variable domain reads DTGVSQNPRHKITKRGQNVTFRCDPISEHNRLYWYRQTLGQGPEFLTYFQNEAQLEKSRLLSDRFSAERPKGSFSTLEIQRTEQGDSAMYLCASSRGLGSSPAEQYFGPGTRLTVT.

CDR3 nucleotides: TGTGCCAGCGGGACAGGGTATGGCTACACCTTC. This codes for CASGTGYGYTF. V gene TRBV9 combines with J gene TRBJ1-2; TRBD1 matches at 9 bases. There are 11 residues in the CDR3. Looked up from germline, CDR1 is SGDLS and CDR2 is YYNGEE. Trimming cost V 7 bases and J 5 bases; bases outside gene matches: 0.

V and J are TRBV5-4 and TRBJ2-1; 9 bases align to TRBD1. J lost 12 bases, V lost 4 bases, and 2 bases had no gene match. The germline CDR1 and CDR2 sequences are SGHNT and YYREEE (reference sequence). The CDR3 totals 11 residues. CDR3 bases: TGTGCCAGCAGCCCGGGACAGGGGCAGTTCTTC. Amino acid sequence: CASSPGQGQFF.

This clone was counted only a few times. J is TRBJ2-2 and V is TRBV7-2; D is unresolved. The CDR3 length is 13 residues. Germline V lookup: CDR1 SGHTA, CDR2 FQGNSA. V was trimmed by 4 bases and J by 6 bases, leaving 9 bases between them. For the CDR3, the DNA is TGTGCCAGCAGCTCCTCAAGCCCCGGGGAGCTGTTTTTT. Translating it yields CASSSSSPGELFF.

The chain employs TRBV18 and TRBJ2-7; D might be TRBD1 (5 bases). V was trimmed by 3 bases and J by 3 bases, leaving 12 bases between them. Per germline, CDR1 KGHSH and CDR2 LQKENI. The CDR3 runs 14 residues. For the CDR3, the DNA is TGTGCCAGCTCACCCACAGGTAACAGCTACGAGCAGTACTTC. Its translation is CASSPTGNSYEQYF.

The J gene is TRBJ2-7, the V gene TRBV6-5; 9 bases are shared with TRBD1. This CDR3 is built from 14 residues. Losses at the gene ends were 2 bases for V and 3 bases for J; bases not matched to a gene: 2. Germline lookup yields CDR1 MNHEY and CDR2 SVGAGI. CDR3 bases: TGTGCCAGCAGTTACATGGACAGGGGCTACGAGCAGTACTTC. This gives the protein CASSYMDRGYEQYF.

This chain links TRBV3-1 (or the pseudogene TRBV3-2) with TRBJ2-7; 8 nucleotides align to TRBD2. The CDR3 extends over 17 amino acids. The germline gives CDR1 LGHDT, CDR2 YNNKEL (reference sequence). V gave up 1 base and J gave up 0 bases; unmatched junction bases: 8. The CDR3 bases are TGTGCCAGCAGCCAAGGGACGGGGGGGCCTAGCTCCTACGAGCAGTACTTC. Residues: CASSQGTGGPSSYEQYF.

The chain combines TRBV24-1 with TRBJ2-2, with 10 bases fitting TRBD1. There are 16 residues in the CDR3. Germline V gives CDR1 KGHDR, CDR2 SFDVKD. With V trimmed by 4 bases and J by 3 bases, 4 bases remained unmatched. CDR3 sequence (DNA): TGTGCCACCAGTGAGAGACAGGGGGCTTACACCGGGGAGCTGTTTTTT. Translated, it gives CATSERQGAYTGELFF.